This T cell receptor (beta chain) originates from a study of blood T cell repertoires in COVID-19. Overall study: The United States, Italy and Spain were the sources of the acute and convalescent COVID-19 samples.

This CDR3 region has 14 residues. CDR1 is SGDLS, CDR2 YYNGEE, per germline. J gave up 3 bases and V 4 bases, and 3 bases lay outside the gene matches. Per the authors' pipeline: Using reference gene primer amplification, nucleated cell counts were estimated. Clones were read by immunoSEQ multiplex PCR, and TCRdb kept only the in-frame ones, dropping some. V and J calls and clone size follow that table, whereas D and trimming were derived from the DNA. Of 50,000 to 75,000 clones listed, around three quarters were seen once; the top ten hold approximately 3.5%. The clonotype was recovered from a man aged 55-75 years with acute or convalescent COVID-19. The chain couples TRBV9 to TRBJ2-5; TRBD2 aligns across 10 bases. The sequenced material came from peripheral blood. Written as DNA, the CDR3 is TGTGCCAGCAGCCTAGGACTAGCGGAAGAGACCCAGTACTTC. It yields the protein CASSLGLAEETQYF.